This T cell receptor (beta chain) was recovered during a study of blood T cell repertoires in COVID-19. Turning to the study itself: COVID-19 samples from acute and convalescent phases originated in the United States, Italy and Spain.

This CDR3 is built from 16 residues. The J segment lost 8 bases and the V segment lost 4 bases, leaving 15 bases of the junction unmatched. CDR1 and CDR2 from the germline V gene are LGHDT and YNNKEL (reference sequence). The repertoire was sequenced with immunoSEQ multiplex PCR; TCRdb's copy has only in-frame clones and lacks some. The table shows roughly 21,000 clones, with 85% to 90% occurring only once. This receptor was obtained from a man in his 70s with active COVID-19. The specimen sequenced was peripheral blood. This sequence joins TRBV3-1 (or the pseudogene TRBV3-2) and TRBJ2-3, with 7 nucleotides matching TRBD2. This CDR3 is CASSPPGAGKRGTQYF. The CDR3 bases are TGTGCCAGCAGCCCCCCCGGGGCGGGGAAGCGGGGTACGCAGTATTTT.